This T cell receptor (beta chain) was documented in a study of blood T cells in healthy people across ages. Study-wide results and limits: The study found more naive CD4+ cells and higher diversity in long-lived than aged donors.

V was pared by 7 bases and J by 10 bases, with 13 bases between. The CDR3 is 11 residues long. The second PCR ran roughly 6 to 12 cycles with a sample-barcoded 5' primer and J-beta primers. Tags on each cDNA molecule came from a template-switch adaptor with 12 random nucleotides. Each CDR3 protein is one row after TCRdb ran MiXCR on the 5' RACE reads. Here the sample spans approximately 1,700,000 distinct CDR3 sequences, 35% to 50% being singletons. In its sample, this clonotype was seen a few times. The target antigen is unknown. The source of this sequence is a human donor in good health. The sample consisted of blood. The J gene is TRBJ1-1, the V gene TRBV12-3 or TRBV12-4; no firm D call. The CDR3 is CASTTETVAFF. The CDR3, as DNA: TGTGCCAGCACTACCGAAACGGTAGCTTTCTTT.